The present TCR beta chain was sequenced within a study of regulatory T cells in long-lasting Graves disease. Study-level points and caveats: Graves' patients with persistent disease showed TCR diversity lower than patients newly diagnosed.

Described time point: newly diagnosed GD, antithyroid drugs for less than 3 months. Extracted RNA from PBMCs served as the source of the TCR library. This clonotype was detected many times. What it binds is not known. Construction of TCR beta libraries relied on iRepertoire HTBI primers and on Arm-PCR targeting CDR3 regions. TCRdb reprocessed the multiplex PCR reads via MiXCR and lists one record per CDR3 protein. This sample has 550,000 to 650,000 distinct CDR3 sequences, with more than 15% found just once. Germline CDR1 DFQATT, CDR2 SNEGSKA (reference sequence). CDR3 length equals 14 residues. V gave up 5 bases and J gave up 2 bases; unmatched junction bases: 5. This same sample was also part of a study on T cells in Graves' hyperthyroidism and ophthalmopathy. That publication notes: Ophthalmopathy was told apart from stable hyperthyroidism by a 13 V-J model.

The source material was peripheral blood mononuclear cells (PBMCs), sampled at new diagnosis, from a patient treated with antithyroid drugs. The receptor was derived from a man younger than 30 with Graves disease. The rearrangement uses TRBV20-1 and TRBJ2-7; 11 nucleotides line up with TRBD2. The CDR3 reads CSAVVSGRAYEQYF. The CDR3 DNA reads as TGCAGTGCTGTAGTTAGCGGGAGGGCCTACGAGCAGTACTTC.